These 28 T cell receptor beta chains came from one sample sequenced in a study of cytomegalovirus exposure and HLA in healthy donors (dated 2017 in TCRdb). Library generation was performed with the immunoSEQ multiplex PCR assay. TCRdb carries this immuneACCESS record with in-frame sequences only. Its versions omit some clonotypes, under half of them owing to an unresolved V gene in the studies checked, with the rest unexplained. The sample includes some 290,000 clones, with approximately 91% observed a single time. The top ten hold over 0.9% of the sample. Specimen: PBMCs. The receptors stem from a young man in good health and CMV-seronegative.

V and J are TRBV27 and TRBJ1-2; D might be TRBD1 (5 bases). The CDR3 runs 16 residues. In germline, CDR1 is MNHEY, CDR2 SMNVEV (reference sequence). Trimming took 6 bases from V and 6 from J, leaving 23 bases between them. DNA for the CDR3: TGTGCCAGCAGGGGGGGGGAGGCAGGTTTGGAACATGGCTACACCTTC. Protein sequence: CASRGGEAGLEHGYTF.

In DNA form, the CDR3 reads TGTGCCAGCAGTTTAATAGGACAGCCGACCTACGAGCAGTACTTC. This sequence encodes CASSLIGQPTYEQYF. The V gene is TRBV27, the J gene TRBJ2-7; D is perhaps TRBD1 (6 bases). This CDR3 spans 15 amino acids. With 2 bases removed from V and 2 bases from J, the gap between germline ends came to 13 bases. Germline values: CDR1 MNHEY, CDR2 SMNVEV (reference sequence).

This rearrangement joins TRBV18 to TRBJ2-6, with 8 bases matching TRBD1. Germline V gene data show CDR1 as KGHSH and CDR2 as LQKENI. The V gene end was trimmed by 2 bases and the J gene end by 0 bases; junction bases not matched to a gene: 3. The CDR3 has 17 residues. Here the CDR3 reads CASSPDRGRSGANVLTF. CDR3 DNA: TGTGCCAGCTCACCAGACAGGGGCCGCTCTGGGGCCAACGTCCTGACTTTC.

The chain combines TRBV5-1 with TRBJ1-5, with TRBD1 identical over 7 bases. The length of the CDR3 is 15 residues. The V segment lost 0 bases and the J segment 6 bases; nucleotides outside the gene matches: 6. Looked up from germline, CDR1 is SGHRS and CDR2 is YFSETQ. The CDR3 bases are TGCGCCAGCAGCTTGGAGCCAGGGGGTGGTCAGCCCCAGCATTTT. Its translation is CASSLEPGGGQPQHF. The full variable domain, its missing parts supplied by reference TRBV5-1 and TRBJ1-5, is KAGVTQTPRYLIKTRGQQVTLSCSPISGHRSVSWYQQTPGQGLQFLFEYFSETQRNKGNFPGRFSGRQFSNSRSEMNVSTLELGDSALYLCASSLEPGGGQPQHFGDGTRLSIL.

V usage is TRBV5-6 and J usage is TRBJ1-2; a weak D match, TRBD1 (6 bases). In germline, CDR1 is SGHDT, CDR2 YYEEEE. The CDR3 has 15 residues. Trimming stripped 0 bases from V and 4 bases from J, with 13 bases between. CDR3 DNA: TGTGCCAGCAGCTTGGGTTTGACAGGCGGCTATGGCTACACCTTC. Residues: CASSLGLTGGYGYTF. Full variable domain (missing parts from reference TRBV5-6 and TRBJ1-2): DAGVTQSPTHLIKTRGQQVTLRCSPKSGHDTVSWYQQALGQGPQFIFQYYEEEERQRGNFPDRFSGHQFPNYSSELNVNALLLGDSALYLCASSLGLTGGYGYTFGSGTRLTVV.

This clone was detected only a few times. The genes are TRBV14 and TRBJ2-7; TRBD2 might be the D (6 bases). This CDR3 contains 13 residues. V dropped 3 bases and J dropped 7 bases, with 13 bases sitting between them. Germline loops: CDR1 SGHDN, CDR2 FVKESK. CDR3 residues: CASSHWRGQEQYF. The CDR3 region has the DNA TGTGCCAGCAGCCACTGGCGGGGCCAGGAGCAGTACTTC.

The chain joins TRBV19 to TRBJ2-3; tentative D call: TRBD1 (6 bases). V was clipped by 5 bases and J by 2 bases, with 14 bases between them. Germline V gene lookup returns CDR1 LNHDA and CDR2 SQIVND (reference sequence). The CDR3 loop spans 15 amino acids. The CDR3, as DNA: TGTGCCAGTAGTGGGCAGGACAGTATCACAGATACGCAGTATTTT. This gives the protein CASSGQDSITDTQYF. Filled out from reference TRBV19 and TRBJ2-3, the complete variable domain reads DGGITQSPKYLFRKEGQNVTLSCEQNLNHDAMYWYRQDPGQGLRLIYYSQIVNDFQKGDIAEGYSVSREKKESFPLTVTSAQKNPTAFYLCASSGQDSITDTQYFGPGTRLTVL.

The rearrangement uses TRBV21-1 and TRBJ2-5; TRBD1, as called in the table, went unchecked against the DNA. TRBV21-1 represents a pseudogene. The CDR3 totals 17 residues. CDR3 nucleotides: TGTGCCAGCAGCAAAGTCAGTTTCCCACAGAAACAAGAGACCCAGTACTTC. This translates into CASSKVSFPQKQETQYF.

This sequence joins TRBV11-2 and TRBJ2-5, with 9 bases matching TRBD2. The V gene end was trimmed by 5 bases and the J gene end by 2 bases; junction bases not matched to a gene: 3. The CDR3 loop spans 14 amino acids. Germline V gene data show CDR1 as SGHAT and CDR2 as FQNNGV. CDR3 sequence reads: CASSISGGQETQYF. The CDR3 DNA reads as TGTGCCAGCAGCATTAGCGGGGGTCAAGAGACCCAGTACTTC. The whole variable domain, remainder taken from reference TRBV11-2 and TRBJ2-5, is EAGVAQSPRYKIIEKRQSVAFWCNPISGHATLYWYQQILGQGPKLLIQFQNNGVVDDSQLPKDRFSAERLKGVDSTLKIQPAKLEDSAVYLCASSISGGQETQYFGPGTRLLVL.

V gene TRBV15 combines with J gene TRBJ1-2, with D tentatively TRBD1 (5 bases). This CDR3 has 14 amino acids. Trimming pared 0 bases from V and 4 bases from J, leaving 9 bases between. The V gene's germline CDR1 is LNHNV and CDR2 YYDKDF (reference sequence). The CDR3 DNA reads TGTGCCACCAGCAGAGATCTTCAGGGCTATGGCTACACCTTC. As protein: CATSRDLQGYGYTF.

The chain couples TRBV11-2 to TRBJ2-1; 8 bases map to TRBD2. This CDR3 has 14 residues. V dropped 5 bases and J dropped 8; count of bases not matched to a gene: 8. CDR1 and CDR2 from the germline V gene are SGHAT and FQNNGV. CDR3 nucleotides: TGTGCCAGCAGCACCCGCGGGGGGTCGGATGAGCAGTTCTTC. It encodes CASSTRGGSDEQFF.

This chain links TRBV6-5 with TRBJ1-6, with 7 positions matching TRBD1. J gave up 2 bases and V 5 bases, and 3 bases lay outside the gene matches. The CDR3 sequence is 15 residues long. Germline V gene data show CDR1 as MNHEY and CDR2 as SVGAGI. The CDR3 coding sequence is TGTGCCAGCAGTGCGGACAGGACCTATAATTCACCCCTCCACTTT. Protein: CASSADRTYNSPLHF.

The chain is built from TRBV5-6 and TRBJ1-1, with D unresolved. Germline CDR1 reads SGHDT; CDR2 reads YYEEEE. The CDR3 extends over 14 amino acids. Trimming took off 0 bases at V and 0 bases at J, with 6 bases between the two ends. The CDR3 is CASSLGLMNTEAFF. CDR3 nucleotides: TGTGCCAGCAGCTTGGGGCTGATGAACACTGAAGCTTTCTTT.

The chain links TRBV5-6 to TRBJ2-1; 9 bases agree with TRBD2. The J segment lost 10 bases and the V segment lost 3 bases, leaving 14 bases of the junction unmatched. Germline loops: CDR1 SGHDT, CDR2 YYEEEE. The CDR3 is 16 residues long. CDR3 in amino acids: CASSSLLPGLAYEQFF. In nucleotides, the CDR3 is TGTGCCAGCAGCTCGCTATTACCGGGACTAGCATACGAGCAGTTCTTC.

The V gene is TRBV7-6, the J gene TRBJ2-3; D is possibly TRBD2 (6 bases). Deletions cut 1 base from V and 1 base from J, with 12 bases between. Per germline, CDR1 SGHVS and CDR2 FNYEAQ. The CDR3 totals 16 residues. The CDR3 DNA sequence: TGTGCCAGCAGCTTAGGGAGCGGGCCACGCACAGATACGCAGTATTTT. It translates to CASSLGSGPRTDTQYF.

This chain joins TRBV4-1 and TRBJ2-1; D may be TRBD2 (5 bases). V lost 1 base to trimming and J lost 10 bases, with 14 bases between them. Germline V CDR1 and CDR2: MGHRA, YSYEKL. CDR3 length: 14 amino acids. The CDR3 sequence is CASSQVSGEREQFF. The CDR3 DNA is TGCGCCAGCAGCCAAGTATCCGGGGAGCGAGAGCAGTTCTTC.

CDR3 amino acids: CASRRQDYGYTF. The CDR3 DNA is TGTGCCAGCAGACGGCAGGACTATGGCTACACCTTC. The chain is built from TRBV28 and TRBJ1-2; D gene uncertain. From germline, CDR1 is MDHEN and CDR2 SYDVKM. V lost 6 bases to trimming and J lost 3 bases, with 8 bases between them. The CDR3 has 12 amino acids.

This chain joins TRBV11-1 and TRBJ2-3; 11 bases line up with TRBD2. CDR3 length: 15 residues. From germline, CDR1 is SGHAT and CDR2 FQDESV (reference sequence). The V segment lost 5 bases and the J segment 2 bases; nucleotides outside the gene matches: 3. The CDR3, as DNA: TGTGCCAGCAGCCCTAGCGGGGGGCTCACAGATACGCAGTATTTT. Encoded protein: CASSPSGGLTDTQYF.

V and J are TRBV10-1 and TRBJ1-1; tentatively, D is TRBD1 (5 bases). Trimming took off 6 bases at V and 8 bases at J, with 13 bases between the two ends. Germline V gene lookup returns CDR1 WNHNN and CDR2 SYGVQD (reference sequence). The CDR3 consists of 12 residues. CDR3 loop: CASRDGTSEAFF. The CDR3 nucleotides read TGCGCCAGCAGAGATGGGACTTCAGAAGCTTTCTTT.

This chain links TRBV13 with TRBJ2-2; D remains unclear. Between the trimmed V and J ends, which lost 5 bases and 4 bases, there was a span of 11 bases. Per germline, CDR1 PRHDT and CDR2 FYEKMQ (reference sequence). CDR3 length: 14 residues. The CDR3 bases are TGTGCCAGCAGCGCAACGACGGGCACCGGGGAGCTGTTTTTT. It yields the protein CASSATTGTGELFF.

In DNA, the CDR3 is TGTGCCAGCAGTGACCATTCCGGGACAGGAATGCAAAACTATGGCTACACCTTC. This encodes CASSDHSGTGMQNYGYTF. J is TRBJ1-2 and V is TRBV25-1, with TRBD1 identical over 8 bases. V was pared by 3 bases and J by 2 bases, with 14 bases of the junction left unmatched. The CDR3 extends over 18 amino acids. The germline V gene encodes CDR1 MGHDK and CDR2 SYGVNS.

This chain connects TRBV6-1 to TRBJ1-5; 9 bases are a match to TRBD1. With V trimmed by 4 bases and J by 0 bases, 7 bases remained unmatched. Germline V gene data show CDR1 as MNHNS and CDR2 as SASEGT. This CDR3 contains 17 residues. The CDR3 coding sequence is TGTGCCAGCAGTGGAGGACAGGGGACCCATAGCAATCAGCCCCAGCATTTT. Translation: CASSGGQGTHSNQPQHF.

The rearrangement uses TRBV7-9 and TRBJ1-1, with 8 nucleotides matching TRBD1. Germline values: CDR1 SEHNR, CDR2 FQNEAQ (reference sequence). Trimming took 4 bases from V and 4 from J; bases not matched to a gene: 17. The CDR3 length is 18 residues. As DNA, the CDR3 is TGTGCCAGCAGCTACTCGACAGGGGCCCTGTGGGGAACCACTGAAGCTTTCTTT. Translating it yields CASSYSTGALWGTTEAFF.

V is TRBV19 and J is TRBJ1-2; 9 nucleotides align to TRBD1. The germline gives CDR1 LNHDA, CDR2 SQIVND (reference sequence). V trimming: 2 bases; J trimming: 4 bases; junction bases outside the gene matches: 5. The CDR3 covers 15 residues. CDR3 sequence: CASSINRGPSYGYTF. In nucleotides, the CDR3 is TGTGCCAGTAGTATAAACAGGGGGCCTAGCTATGGCTACACCTTC.

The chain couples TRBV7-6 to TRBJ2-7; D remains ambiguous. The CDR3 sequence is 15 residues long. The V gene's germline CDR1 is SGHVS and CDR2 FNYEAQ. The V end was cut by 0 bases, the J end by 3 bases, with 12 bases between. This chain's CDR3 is CASSLAAPLNYEQYF. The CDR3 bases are TGTGCCAGCAGCTTAGCCGCACCGCTAAACTACGAGCAGTACTTC.

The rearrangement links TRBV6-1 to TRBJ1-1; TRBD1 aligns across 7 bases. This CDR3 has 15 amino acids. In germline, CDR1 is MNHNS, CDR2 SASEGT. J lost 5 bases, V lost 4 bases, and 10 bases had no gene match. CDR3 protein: CASSGRLGGITEAFF. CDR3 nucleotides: TGTGCCAGCAGTGGGCGACTAGGGGGCATTACTGAAGCTTTCTTT.

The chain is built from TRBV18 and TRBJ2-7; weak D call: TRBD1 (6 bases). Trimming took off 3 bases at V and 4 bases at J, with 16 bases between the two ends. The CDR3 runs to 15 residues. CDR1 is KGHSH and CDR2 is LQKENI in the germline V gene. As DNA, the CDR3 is TGTGCCAGCTCACCTCAGAAAGGGGGTGGTTACGAGCAGTACTTC. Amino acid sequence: CASSPQKGGGYEQYF.

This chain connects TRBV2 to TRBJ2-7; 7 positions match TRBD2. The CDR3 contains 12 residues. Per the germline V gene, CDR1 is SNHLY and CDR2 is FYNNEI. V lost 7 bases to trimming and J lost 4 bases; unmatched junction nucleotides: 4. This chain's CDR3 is CASMGGGYEQYF. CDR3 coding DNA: TGTGCCAGCATGGGCGGGGGTTACGAGCAGTACTTC.